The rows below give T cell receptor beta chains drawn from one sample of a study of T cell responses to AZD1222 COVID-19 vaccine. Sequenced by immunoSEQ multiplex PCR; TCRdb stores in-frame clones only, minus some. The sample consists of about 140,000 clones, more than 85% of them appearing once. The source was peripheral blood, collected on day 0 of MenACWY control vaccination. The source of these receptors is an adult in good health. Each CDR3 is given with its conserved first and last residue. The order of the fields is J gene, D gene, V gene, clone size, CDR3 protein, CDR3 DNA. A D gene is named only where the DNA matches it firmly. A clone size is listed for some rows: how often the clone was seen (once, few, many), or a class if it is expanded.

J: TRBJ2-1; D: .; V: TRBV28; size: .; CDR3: CASSFGSGNEQFF; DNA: TGTGCCAGCAGTTTCGGCAGCGGCAATGAGCAGTTCTTC
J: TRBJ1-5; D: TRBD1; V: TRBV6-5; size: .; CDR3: CASGPGTGSNQPQHF; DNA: TGTGCCAGCGGACCCGGGACAGGGAGCAATCAGCCCCAGCATTTT
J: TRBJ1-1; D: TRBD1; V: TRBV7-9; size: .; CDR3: CASSLQGDTEAFF; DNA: TGTGCCAGCAGCTTACAGGGGGACACTGAAGCTTTCTTT
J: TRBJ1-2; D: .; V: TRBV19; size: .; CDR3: CARPEGWISNYGYTF; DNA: TGTGCCAGACCCGAGGGGTGGATCTCTAACTATGGCTACACCTTC
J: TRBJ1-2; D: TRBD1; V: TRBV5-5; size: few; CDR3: CASSLSRTGNYGYTF; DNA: TGTGCCAGCAGCTTGTCTCGGACAGGGAATTATGGCTACACCTTC
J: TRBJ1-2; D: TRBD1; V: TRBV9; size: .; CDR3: CASSAGGNYGYTF; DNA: TGTGCCAGCAGCGCAGGGGGCAACTATGGCTACACCTTC
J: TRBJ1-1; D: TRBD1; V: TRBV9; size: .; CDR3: CASSVEETGRRNTEAFF; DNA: TGTGCCAGCAGCGTAGAAGAGACAGGGCGCCGTAACACTGAAGCTTTCTTT
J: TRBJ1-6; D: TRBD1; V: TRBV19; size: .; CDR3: CASSILGRTGTDNSPLHF; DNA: TGTGCCAGTAGTATTCTAGGTCGTACCGGGACAGATAATTCACCCCTCCACTTT
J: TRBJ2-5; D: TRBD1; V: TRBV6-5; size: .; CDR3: CASSRPTGRETQYF; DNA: TGTGCCAGCAGTAGACCGACAGGGCGGGAGACCCAGTACTTC
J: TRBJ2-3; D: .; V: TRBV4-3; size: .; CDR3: CASSQVVRTLSTDTQYF; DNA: TGCGCCAGCAGCCAAGTGGTGCGGACGTTGAGCACAGATACGCAGTATTTT
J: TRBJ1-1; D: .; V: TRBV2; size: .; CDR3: CASHEGPNTEAFF; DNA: TGTGCCAGTCACGAGGGACCGAACACTGAAGCTTTCTTT
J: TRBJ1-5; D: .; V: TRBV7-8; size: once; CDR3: CASSSRGTGNSNQPQHF; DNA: TGTGCCAGCAGCTCCAGAGGGACGGGAAATAGCAATCAGCCCCAGCATTTT
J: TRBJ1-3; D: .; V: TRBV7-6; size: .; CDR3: CASSLDWTQGNTIYF; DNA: TGTGCCAGCAGCTTAGATTGGACCCAGGGAAACACCATATATTTT
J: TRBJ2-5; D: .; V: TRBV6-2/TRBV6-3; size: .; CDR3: CASSQPRDIETQYF; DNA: TGTGCCAGCAGCCAACCCCGGGACATAGAGACCCAGTACTTC
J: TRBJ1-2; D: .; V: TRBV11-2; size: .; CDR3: CASSLLRDYGYTF; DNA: TGTGCCAGCAGCTTACTTAGGGACTATGGCTACACCTTC
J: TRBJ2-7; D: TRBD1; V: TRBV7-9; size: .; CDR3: CASSLNRGNEQYF; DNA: TGTGCCAGCAGCTTAAACAGGGGGAACGAGCAGTACTTC
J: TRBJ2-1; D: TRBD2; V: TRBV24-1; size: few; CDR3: CATSDRLAGYNEQFF; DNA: TGTGCCACCAGTGATCGCCTAGCGGGCTACAATGAGCAGTTCTTC
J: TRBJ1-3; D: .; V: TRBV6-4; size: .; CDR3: CASSDGRGLAGNTIYF; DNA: TGTGCCAGCAGCGATGGAAGGGGCCTCGCTGGAAACACCATATATTTT
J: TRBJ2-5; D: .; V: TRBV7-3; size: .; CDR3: CASGMGTQETQYF; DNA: TGTGCCAGCGGTATGGGGACACAAGAGACCCAGTACTTC
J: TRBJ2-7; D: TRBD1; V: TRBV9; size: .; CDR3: CASSVEGTAFSEQYF; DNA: TGTGCCAGCAGCGTAGAGGGGACAGCCTTTTCCGAGCAGTACTTC
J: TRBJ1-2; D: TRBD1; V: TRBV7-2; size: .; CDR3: CASSSGQGPSGYTF; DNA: TGTGCCAGCAGTTCGGGACAGGGCCCATCTGGCTACACCTTC
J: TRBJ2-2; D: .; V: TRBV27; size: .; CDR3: CASSLFGGTPNTGELFF; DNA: TGTGCCAGCAGTTTATTTGGGGGGACACCTAACACCGGGGAGCTGTTTTTT
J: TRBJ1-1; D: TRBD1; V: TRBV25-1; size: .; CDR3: CASSSNSGGLSAEAFF; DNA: TGTGCCAGCAGCTCTAACTCAGGGGGGTTGAGCGCTGAAGCTTTCTTT
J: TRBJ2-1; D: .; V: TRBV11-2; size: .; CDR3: CASSPRLGGNEQFF; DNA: TGTGCCAGCAGCCCCCGACTAGGAGGCAATGAGCAGTTCTTC
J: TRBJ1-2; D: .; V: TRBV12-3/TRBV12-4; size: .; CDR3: CASSFGGLGYTF; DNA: TGTGCCAGCAGTTTTGGGGGTCTTGGCTACACCTTC
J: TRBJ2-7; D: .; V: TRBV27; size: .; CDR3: CASSLSPGSYEQYF; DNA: TGTGCCAGCAGTTTATCCCCGGGAAGCTACGAGCAGTACTTC
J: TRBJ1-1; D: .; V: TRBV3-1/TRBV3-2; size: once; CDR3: CASSHEGWNTEAFF; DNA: TGTGCCAGCAGCCATGAGGGGTGGAACACTGAAGCTTTCTTT
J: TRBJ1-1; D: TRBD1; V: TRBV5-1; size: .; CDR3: CASSTVPGQGSEAFF; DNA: TGCGCCAGCAGCACCGTCCCGGGACAGGGGTCTGAAGCTTTCTTT
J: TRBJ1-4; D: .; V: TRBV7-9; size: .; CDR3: CASSIASTVNEKLFF; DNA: TGTGCCAGCAGCATAGCCTCGACGGTCAATGAAAAACTGTTTTTT
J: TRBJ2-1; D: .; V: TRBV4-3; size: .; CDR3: CASSQDRTDYNEQFF; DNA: TGCGCCAGCAGCCAAGATCGTACGGACTACAATGAGCAGTTCTTC
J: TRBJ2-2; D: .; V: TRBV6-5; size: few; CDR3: CASSNQGWELFF; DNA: TGTGCCAGCAGTAATCAGGGTTGGGAGCTGTTTTTT
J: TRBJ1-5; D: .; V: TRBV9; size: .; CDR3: CASSVGSNQPQHF; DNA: TGTGCCAGCAGCGTAGGTAGCAATCAGCCCCAGCATTTT
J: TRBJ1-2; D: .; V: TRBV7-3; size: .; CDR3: CASDRHGYTF; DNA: TGTGCCAGTGACAGGCATGGCTACACCTTC
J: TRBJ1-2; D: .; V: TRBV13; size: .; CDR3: CASRKTGLLGYTF; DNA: TGTGCCAGCAGAAAGACAGGTCTTCTCGGCTACACCTTC
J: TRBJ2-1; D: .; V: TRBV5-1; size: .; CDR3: CASSLGGNEQFF; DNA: TGCGCCAGCAGCTTGGGCGGGAATGAGCAGTTCTTC
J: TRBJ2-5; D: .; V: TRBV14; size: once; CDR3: CASSQRRFETQYF; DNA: TGTGCCAGCAGCCAAAGACGGTTCGAGACCCAGTACTTC
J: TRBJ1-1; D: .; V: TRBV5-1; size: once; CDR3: CASSPRGENTEAFF; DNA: TGCGCCAGCAGCCCTCGGGGCGAAAACACTGAAGCTTTCTTT
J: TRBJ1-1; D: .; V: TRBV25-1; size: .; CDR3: CASSESGTGQPKAFF; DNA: TGTGCCAGCAGTGAATCAGGCACCGGGCAACCCAAAGCTTTCTTT
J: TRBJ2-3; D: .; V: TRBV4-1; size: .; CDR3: CASSVSGTPTQYF; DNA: TGCGCCAGCAGCGTATCCGGGACACCTACGCAGTATTTT
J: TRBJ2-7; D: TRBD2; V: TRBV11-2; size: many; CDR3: CASSPLVAGVEEQYF; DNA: TGTGCCAGCAGCCCCCTGGTAGCGGGAGTGGAAGAGCAGTACTTC
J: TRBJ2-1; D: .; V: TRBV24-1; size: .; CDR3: CATSVVSGASDNEQFF; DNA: TGTGCCACCAGTGTTGTCTCAGGGGCGAGCGACAATGAGCAGTTCTTC
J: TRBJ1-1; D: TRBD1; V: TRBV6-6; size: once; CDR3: CASSGRGLGDTEAFF; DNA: TGTGCCAGCAGTGGCAGGGGGCTGGGGGACACTGAAGCTTTCTTT
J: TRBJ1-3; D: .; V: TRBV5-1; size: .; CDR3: CASSLGPPLTTGNTIYF; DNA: TGCGCCAGCAGCTTGGGTCCGCCTCTAACGACTGGAAACACCATATATTTT
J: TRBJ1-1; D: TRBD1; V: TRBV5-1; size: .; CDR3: CASSLQRQGEAFF; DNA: TGCGCCAGCAGCTTGCAAAGACAGGGTGAAGCTTTCTTT
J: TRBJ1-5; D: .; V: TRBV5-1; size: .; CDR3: CASSLDRPIDQPQHF; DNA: TGCGCCAGCAGCTTGGACAGGCCAATTGATCAGCCCCAGCATTTT